This T cell receptor beta chain was identified during a study of cytomegalovirus exposure and HLA in healthy donors (dated by TCRdb to 2017 to 2019). Regarding the study in general: An earlier analysis of a few hundred of the donors reported about 260 Gb of sequence data and 117 million unique TCR beta sequences obtained from about 179 million T cells. An early release covering roughly 600 HLA-typed donors comprised about 320 gigabases of sequencing data and roughly 85 million unique TCR sequences. The genetic ancestry cluster associated with self-reported Caucasian donors included 81% of the roughly 360 genotyped donors. The aim of the study was to test whether cataloging public T cell receptors could identify signatures of past pathogen exposure. The study used immunosequencing to profile the T cell repertoires of approximately 650 subjects and linked those repertoires to cytomegalovirus serostatus. In addition to the first cohort of 666 subjects, a separate validation cohort of approximately 130 different subjects was used. To predict cytomegalovirus infection status, the study brought together high-throughput TCR immunosequencing, statistical association of individual TCRs with disease status, and machine learning. To study patterns of TCR occurrence, a later analysis re-analyzed previously published TCR beta repertoires from more than 550 donors and added high-resolution HLA genotyping. The later analysis used no new phenotypic data to find candidate immune exposures, relying instead on TCR beta sequences and their occurrence across donors. An earlier analysis of approximately 580 of the donors used high-throughput TCR beta sequencing to judge whether each TCR beta V gene segment behaved as functional or pseudogenic. Donor age, sex, ethnicity and CMV serostatus were compiled together with the repertoire data. A later genetic analysis used genome-wide SNP genotypes for about 65% of the roughly 700 donors, treating that subset as a discovery cohort. All discovery cohort repertoires had been generated using a single sequencing platform. Class I and class II HLA loci were covered by the typing at four-digit resolution. The number of donors typed differed by locus, with roughly 620-630 for A, B, C, DRB1 and DQB1, roughly 550 for DQA1, 600 to 610 for DPA1, and some 440 for DPB1. Five DR-DQ haplotypes were handled as single units for association and clustering because linkage in the cohort was strong. Among a few hundred genotyped donors of the cohort, an average of 235,054 unique TCR beta nucleotide sequences were sequenced per donor, around 18% of them non-productive. Overall study results and their limits: In a later analysis, HLA-associated TCR beta chains were found to be more clonally expanded and to have lower generation probabilities than equally common non-associated chains. Some IMGT-functional V segments, including TRBV6-2 and TRBV6-3, could not be told apart with the 87-base-pair reads, so those segments were excluded. A later analysis associated about 17,000 TCR beta sequences with specific HLA alleles at a false discovery rate of 0.05. The study listed 170 or so TCR beta chains as associated with cytomegalovirus. A further reported finding was that TCR beta sequences accurately predicted the HLA-A and HLA-B alleles for most subjects in the first cohort. The only immune exposure information available for the cohort was CMV serostatus. According to a later analysis, most CMV-associated TCR beta chains appeared to be HLA-restricted, and the HLA associations seemed to be driven largely by CMV exposure. In vitro tests confirmed that three of the cytomegalovirus-associated TCR beta chains recognize cytomegalovirus antigens. A cluster of highly shared sequence variants was judged likely to represent a technical artifact of the sequencing pipeline. Presence/absence analyses assumed roughly uniform sequencing depth across donors, an assumption that may not hold. According to a later genetic analysis, donors in an Asian-associated ancestry cluster had fewer N-insertions in productive TCRs than the approximately 630-donor mean. Strong co-occurrence of HLA alleles, especially DR and DQ, made assigning TCR associations to individual alleles difficult. Only TCR beta chains were sequenced in this cohort, and the absence of alpha or paired-chain data limited detectable features. An earlier analysis of approximately 540 of the donors showed that most TCR beta V segments appeared in productive rearrangements either about 87% or about 30% of the time, which broadly matched IMGT annotations. Linkage disequilibrium might explain the correlated functional status among segregating V segments, but an unknown experimental factor could not be ruled out. In both the original and validation cohorts, the classifier was reported to diagnose cytomegalovirus status with high specificity and sensitivity. HLA typing was unavailable for some donors at each locus, so association tests used only the typed subset. According to a later analysis, TCR association rates differed among HLA loci, with DRB1 alleles showing the most associated TCRs and HLA-C alleles showing the fewest. A later analysis reported that several top co-occurrence clusters appeared linked to parvovirus B19, influenza, CMV and Epstein-Barr virus. Because counts were too low, roughly 16 rarely observed V segments, including chromosome 9 orphons, were excluded from the earlier analysis of several hundred of the donors. V-gene and J-gene trimming of TCR beta chains was associated with a missense DCLRE1C variant in a later genetic analysis, and the association was replicated in an independent cohort. Most TCR sequences were observed very rarely across donors, whereas some public TCRs were present in many individuals. The authors suggested that the approach could potentially be generalized to other disease states and immunological phenotypes.

Comments on this clone: The antigen it binds to is not known. The sample holds no much larger clone one base away, and base qualities are not on file.

The library relied on the immunoSEQ multiplex PCR assay. The multiplex PCR relied on a mix of 60 forward primers for TCR Vbeta segments and 13 reverse primers for TCR Jbeta segments. The CDR3 region of rearranged TCR beta genes was amplified from genomic DNA by a multiplex PCR assay. On the Illumina HiSeq System, the amplified TCR beta libraries were sequenced as 87-base-pair reads. Regarding the original processing steps: In a later analysis, tens of millions of unique TCR beta chains were counted across the 500 to 850 repertoires, and roughly 11 million of these chains were shared by at least two donors. Raw reads were error-corrected and collapsed into unique sequences by a nearest-neighbor algorithm in which closely related sequences were merged to remove PCR and sequencing errors. Alignment of CDR3 sequences to IMGT reference sequences was used to assign V, D and J gene segments. For a sequence to be retained, a match of at least six nucleotides to both a V gene segment and a J gene segment was required. A rearrangement was called productive if the CDR3 had no stop codons and remained in frame with V and J, and every other rearrangement was called non-productive. CDR3 was defined according to IMGT convention as the region running from the second conserved V-encoded cysteine to the conserved J-encoded phenylalanine. Sequences without an unambiguous match to a single V gene segment were excluded from the earlier analysis of 450 to 650 of the donors. In an earlier analysis of a few hundred of the donors, V segments were called functional above 56.7% productive rearrangements and were called segregating when the between-donor standard deviation exceeded 5%. A statistical classification framework was developed to diagnose cytomegalovirus status using the catalog of TCR beta chain sequences. V and J gene assignment, in a later analysis, came from comparing TCR nucleotide sequences with IMGT/GENE-DB human TR gene sequences. Using the TCRdist pipeline, a later analysis assigned CDR3 sequences along with most-parsimonious VDJ recombination scenarios. In a later analysis, each TCR beta chain was defined by its CDR3 amino acid sequence together with its V-gene family, and reads without a unique V-gene family were excluded. In a later analysis, fewer than 650 highly shared, low-generation-probability nucleotide sequences were removed to address suspected cross-contamination and a sequencing artifact. In a later analysis, a clonal expansion index for each public chain was calculated from normalized within-repertoire ranks of inferred template counts. A later analysis computed generation probabilities with a VDJ recombination model fitted to out-of-frame rearrangements, and checked the results against IGoR. A later analysis scored TCR-TCR, TCR-HLA and TCR-CMV co-occurrence with hypergeometric tests, applying a repertoire-size bias correction to TCR pairs. A later analysis estimated false discovery rates by permuting HLA or CMV assignments 20 times. In a later analysis, co-occurring TCRs were grouped using DBSCAN, and TCRdist sequence similarity was added for clustering within HLA-allele-positive subsets. Co-occurrence clustering excluded repertoires with fewer than 30,000 or more than 120,000 public chains, plus five with anomalous nucleotide sharing. Imported from immuneACCESS, the table was reduced by TCRdb to in-frame sequences with V and J called. These copies leave out some clones; in studies compared against another copy, an unresolved V gene accounts for under half, and the cause of the remainder is not known. That table furnishes V, J and clone size, whereas the DNA furnished D and trimming. Recorded for this sample are more than 150,000 clones; roughly 84% of them occurred a single time. The ten largest make up about 0.21% of the sample.

In total, 630 or so healthy bone marrow donors made up the cohort. At the time of sampling, every cohort member was nominally healthy, though immune exposures that went unrecorded were likely present. The donor tested CMV seronegative, placing the donor among the 350 or so seronegative members of the cohort. A peripheral blood sample was collected from each donor, and TCR beta sequencing was performed on peripheral blood mononuclear cells. The Qiagen DNeasy Blood Extraction Kit was used to extract genomic DNA from the blood cell samples. Trimming costs V 8 bases and J 7 bases, and their ends lie 15 bases apart. The CDR3 goes from the cysteine to the phenylalanine over 14 residues. The retained sequence is limited to the CDR3, 42 bases, with the frame set at the first base. From the germline V gene (reference sequence), CDR1 is MNHEY and CDR2 is SMNVEV.

The rearranged segments are TRBV27 and TRBJ1-6; TRBD1 is a possible D gene, resting on 5 matching bases. The sequence derives from a girl under three years old in good health and CMV-seronegative. The specimen was PBMCs. The DNA is TGTGCCAGCCGGGACTGGGACGCAAATTCACCCCTCCACTTT. Translated, this gives CASRDWDANSPLHF.